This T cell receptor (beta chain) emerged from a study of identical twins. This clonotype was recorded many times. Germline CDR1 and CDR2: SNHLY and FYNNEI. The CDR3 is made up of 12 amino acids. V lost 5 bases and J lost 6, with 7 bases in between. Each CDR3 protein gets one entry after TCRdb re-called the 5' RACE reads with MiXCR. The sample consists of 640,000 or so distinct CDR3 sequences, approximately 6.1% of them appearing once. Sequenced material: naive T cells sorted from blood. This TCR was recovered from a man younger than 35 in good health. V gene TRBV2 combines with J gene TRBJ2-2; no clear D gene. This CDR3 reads CASSPRPGELFF. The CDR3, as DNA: TGTGCCAGCAGTCCCCGGCCCGGGGAGCTGTTTTTT.